This TCR beta chain was sequenced for a study of OX40 agonist ivuxolimab in advanced cancers. Only in-frame clones appear in the TCRdb table, and some are missing; sequencing was by immunoSEQ multiplex PCR. The data show 70,000 to 80,000 clones, approximately 86% seen once. The CDR3 runs to 12 residues. Germline V lookup: CDR1 SQVTM, CDR2 ANQGSEA. Trimming stripped 7 bases from V and 0 bases from J, with 7 bases between. Sample: CD4+ or CD8+ T cells sorted from blood, taken in a trial of the OX40 agonist ivuxolimab. The receptor was isolated from an adult with an advanced solid tumor such as melanoma, head and neck, liver or kidney cancer. The chain couples TRBV29-1 to TRBJ1-3; D gene uncertain. The CDR3 DNA is TGCAGCGGTCAACTCTCTGGAAACACCATATATTTT. Amino acid sequence: CSGQLSGNTIYF.